The clone carrying this T cell receptor beta chain appeared a single time. Its target is unknown. Repertoires were generated with immunoSEQ multiplex PCR, while TCRdb's copy carries only in-frame clones and drops some. Here the sample spans around 64,000 clones, roughly 90% being singletons. This sample was included in a study of T cells in localized non-small cell lung cancer. The study's findings and limits: Tumor showed lower T cell clonality than uninvolved adjacent lung, where it was highest. When the top 100 tumor clones were examined, a median around 61 of them also appeared in the adjacent lung, which was paired and uninvolved.

Per the germline V gene, CDR1 is SGHTA and CDR2 is FQGNSA. The CDR3 totals 15 residues. Trimming stripped 3 bases from V and 3 bases from J, with 11 bases between. The gene calls are TRBV7-2 and TRBJ1-4; no reliable D call. Specimen: peripheral blood, collected before any cancer treatment. The TCR originated in a man aged 40 to 70 with stage I squamous cell lung carcinoma. The CDR3 reads CASSFGPGPNEKLFF. The CDR3 nucleotides are TGTGCCAGCAGCTTCGGACCCGGTCCTAATGAAAAACTGTTTTTT.